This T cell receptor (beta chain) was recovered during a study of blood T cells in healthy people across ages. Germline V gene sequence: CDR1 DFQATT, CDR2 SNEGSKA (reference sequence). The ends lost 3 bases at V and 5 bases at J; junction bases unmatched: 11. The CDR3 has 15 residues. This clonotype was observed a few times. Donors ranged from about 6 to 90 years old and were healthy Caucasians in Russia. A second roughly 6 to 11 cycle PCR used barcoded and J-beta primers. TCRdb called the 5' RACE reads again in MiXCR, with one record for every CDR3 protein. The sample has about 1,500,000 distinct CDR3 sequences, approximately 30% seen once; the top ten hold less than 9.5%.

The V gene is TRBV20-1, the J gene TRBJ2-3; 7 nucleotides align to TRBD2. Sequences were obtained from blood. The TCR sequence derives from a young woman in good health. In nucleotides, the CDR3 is TGCAGTGCTAGCCCCCGAGGGAGGGGAGGAGATACGCAGTATTTT. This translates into CSASPRGRGGDTQYF.